Listed below are T cell receptor beta chains from one sample, sequenced in a study of low-dose radiotherapy and immunotherapy resistance in tumors. Via MiXCR, TCRdb re-called the reads, giving one row per CDR3 protein. Of approximately 91,000 distinct CDR3 sequences in the sample, around 20% were seen once. The starting material was PBMCs, obtained after low-dose radiotherapy plus immunotherapy. The receptors stem from a female donor with ovarian cancer. CDR3s include the opening cysteine and the closing phenylalanine or tryptophan. D genes are given only for firm matches. Not every row has a clone size; where given, it reads once, few, many or a size class.

abundance	d_gene	len	v_gene	j_gene	CDR3nt	CDR3aa
many	.	14	TRBV25-1	TRBJ1-2	TGTGCCAGCAGTGAAGGCGGGGGGGTCGGGGGCTACACCTTC	CASSEGGGVGGYTF
many	.	15	TRBV5-1	TRBJ1-1	TGCGCCAGCAGCTTGGCCGACCGGGGGGTATCAGAAGCTTTCTTT	CASSLADRGVSEAFF
many	TRBD2	16	TRBV6-2/TRBV6-3	TRBJ2-1	TGTGCCAGCAGCCCTCTAGCGGGGGGCCTCGGGAATGAGCAGTTCTTC	CASSPLAGGLGNEQFF
many	.	13	TRBV20-1	TRBJ2-1	TGCAGTGCTAGAGATCCACTTTACAATGAGCAGTTCTTC	CSARDPLYNEQFF
many	.	16	TRBV5-6	TRBJ2-7	TGTGCCAGCAGCCGGATCGGGCGGGGACCCTTGGGCGAGCAGTACTTC	CASSRIGRGPLGEQYF
many	.	18	TRBV11-3	TRBJ1-1	TGTGCCAGCAGCTTACCCCGTACAGGGTTGGTGGGCTCTCCTGAAGCTTTCTTT	CASSLPRTGLVGSPEAFF
many	TRBD1	14	TRBV24-1	TRBJ2-5	TGTGCCACCAGTGTAACAGGGGGACAAGAGACCCAGTACTTC	CATSVTGGQETQYF
many	TRBD1	14	TRBV15	TRBJ1-2	TGTGCCACCGGACCTACCAGGGGGAGTGGTGGCTACACCTTC	CATGPTRGSGGYTF
.	.	15	TRBV6-1	TRBJ1-5	TGTGCCAGCAGTGAAAACGGTGATGGCAATCAGCCCCAGCATTTT	CASSENGDGNQPQHF
many	.	15	TRBV23-1	TRBJ2-7	TGCGCCAGCAGTCCCCCCCGTGGCGCCACCTACGAGCAGTACTTC	CASSPPRGATYEQYF
.	.	14	TRBV29-1	TRBJ1-3	TGCAGCGTTGAAGAGGGGGCATCTGGAAACACCATATATTTT	CSVEEGASGNTIYF
many	.	14	TRBV28	TRBJ2-3	TGTGCCAGCAGTTCCGTGTGGATAGGAGATACGCAGTATTTT	CASSSVWIGDTQYF
many	TRBD1	16	TRBV11-2	TRBJ2-7	TGTGCCAGCAGCTTTAATACGGGACAGGGGGCATACGAGCAGTACTTC	CASSFNTGQGAYEQYF
.	.	15	TRBV4-2	TRBJ2-3	TGTGCCAGCAGCCAAGGGGTTTTAGCGGCAGATACGCAGTATTTT	CASSQGVLAADTQYF
many	.	13	TRBV6-5	TRBJ2-6	TGTGCCAGCACACCAGGTGGGGCCAACGTCCTGACTTTC	CASTPGGANVLTF
many	TRBD1	16	TRBV24-1	TRBJ2-3	TGTGCCACCAGTGATTCGACAGGGATCGGCACAGATACGCAGTATTTT	CATSDSTGIGTDTQYF